The 7 T cell receptor beta chains below were found in one sample sequenced in a study of cytomegalovirus exposure and HLA in healthy donors. Some clones are missing from TCRdb's copy, which holds only in-frame ones; the method was immunoSEQ multiplex PCR. This sample has some 230,000 clones, with 80% to 95% found just once. Material for sequencing was PBMCs. All receptors derive from a woman aged 18-29 years in good health and CMV-seronegative.

The chain joins TRBV30 to TRBJ2-1; 8 bases agree with TRBD2. The V gene end was trimmed by 4 bases and the J gene end by 6 bases; junction bases not matched to a gene: 5. The CDR3 sequence is 13 residues long. CDR1 GTSNPN and CDR2 SVGIG come from the germline V gene (reference sequence). The CDR3 is CAWKPGTSNEQFF. In nucleotides, the CDR3 is TGTGCCTGGAAGCCCGGGACTAGCAATGAGCAGTTCTTC. The full variable domain, completed using reference TRBV30 and TRBJ2-1, is SQTIHQWPATLVQPVGSPLSLECTVEGTSNPNLYWYRQAAGRGLQLLFYSVGIGQISSEVPQNLSASRPQDRQFILSSKKLLLSDSGFYLCAWKPGTSNEQFFGPGTRLTVL.

The rearrangement joins TRBV2 to TRBJ2-7, with D hard to call. V was shortened by 4 bases and J by 4 bases, with 8 bases between the two germline ends. Germline V lookup: CDR1 SNHLY, CDR2 FYNNEI. The CDR3 runs 12 residues. CDR3 loop: CASSGVGYEQYF. The CDR3 DNA follows: TGTGCCAGCAGTGGGGTCGGGTACGAGCAGTACTTC.

V is TRBV7-9 and J is TRBJ1-5; 10 bases fit TRBD1. V gave up 5 bases and J gave up 4 bases; unmatched junction bases: 8. Germline assignment: CDR1 SEHNR and CDR2 FQNEAQ (reference sequence). The length of the CDR3 is 16 residues. The CDR3 DNA follows: TGTGCCAGCAGCCCGTCCGGGACAGGGGCAAATCAGCCCCAGCATTTT. This gives the protein CASSPSGTGANQPQHF.

V and J are TRBV2 and TRBJ1-1; maybe TRBD1 (5 bases). CDR3 size: 15 residues. The germline CDR1 and CDR2 sequences are SNHLY and FYNNEI. V was clipped by 1 base and J by 1 base, with 10 bases between them. Here the CDR3 reads CASSEGYRPNTEAFF. In DNA form, the CDR3 reads TGTGCCAGCAGTGAAGGCTACAGGCCGAACACTGAAGCTTTCTTT.

The rearrangement links TRBV5-4 to TRBJ2-7; 10 bases fit TRBD1. Losses at the gene ends were 4 bases for V and 6 bases for J; bases not matched to a gene: 1. CDR3 length equals 12 residues. Germline CDR1 is SGHNT and CDR2 is YYREEE (reference sequence). CDR3 bases: TGTGCCAGCAGCGGGACAGGGGCCGAGCAGTACTTC. This translates into CASSGTGAEQYF.

The J gene is TRBJ2-3, the V gene TRBV7-3; D is perhaps TRBD2 (6 bases). The V and J ends lost 8 bases and 5 bases respectively, with 14 bases between them. Per the germline V gene, CDR1 is SGHTA and CDR2 is FQGTGA. CDR3 length: 13 amino acids. The CDR3 spells CASGAVGGDTQYF. The CDR3 nucleotides read TGTGCCAGCGGAGCGGTCGGGGGAGATACGCAGTATTTT.

The rearrangement links TRBV7-2 to TRBJ2-3, with 12 positions matching TRBD2. The junction had 5 bases not matched to a gene; V was cut back by 5 bases and J by 2 bases. CDR1 and CDR2 (germline): SGHTA, FQGNSA. The CDR3 loop spans 16 amino acids. The CDR3 is CASSTGLAGITDTQYF. The CDR3, as DNA: TGTGCCAGCAGCACCGGACTAGCGGGGATCACAGATACGCAGTATTTT. Variable domain in full (rest from reference TRBV7-2 and TRBJ2-3): GAGVSQSPSNKVTEKGKDVELRCDPISGHTALYWYRQSLGQGLEFLIYFQGNSAPDKSGLPSDRFSAERTGGSVSTLTIQRTQQEDSAVYLCASSTGLAGITDTQYFGPGTRLTVL.